The present T cell receptor (beta chain) was sequenced within a study of T cell responses to AZD1222 COVID-19 vaccine. From germline, CDR1 is SEHNR and CDR2 FQNEAQ (reference sequence). The V segment lost 5 bases and the J segment 7 bases; nucleotides outside the gene matches: 8. The CDR3 spans 14 residues. The method was immunoSEQ multiplex PCR; TCRdb's version includes in-frame clones alone and lacks a portion of them. Among 120,000 to 150,000 clones, roughly 92% were seen once, and the ten largest hold about 4%. The material was peripheral blood, obtained 28 days after the second AZD1222 dose. The rearrangement links TRBV7-9 to TRBJ2-1; 7 positions match TRBD2. This sequence originates from an adult who received the AZD1222 COVID-19 vaccine. The CDR3 sequence is CASSVTGGWNEQFF. CDR3 nucleotides: TGTGCCAGCAGCGTAACGGGGGGTTGGAATGAGCAGTTCTTC.